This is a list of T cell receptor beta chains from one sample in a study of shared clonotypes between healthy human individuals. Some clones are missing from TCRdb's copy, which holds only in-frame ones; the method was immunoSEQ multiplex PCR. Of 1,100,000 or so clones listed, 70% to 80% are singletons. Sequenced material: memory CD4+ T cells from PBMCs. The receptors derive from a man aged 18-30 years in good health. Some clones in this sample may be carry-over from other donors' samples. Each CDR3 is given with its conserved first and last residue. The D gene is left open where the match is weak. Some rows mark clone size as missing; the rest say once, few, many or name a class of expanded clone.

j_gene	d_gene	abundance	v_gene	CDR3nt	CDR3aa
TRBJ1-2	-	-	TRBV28	TGTGCCAGCACCAAAGCGGGGCCTCGGCGGGGCTACACCTTC	CASTKAGPRRGYTF
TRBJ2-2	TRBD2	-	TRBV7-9	TGTGCCAGCAGCTTACTAGCGGGACCAAACACCGGGGAGCTGTTTTTT	CASSLLAGPNTGELFF
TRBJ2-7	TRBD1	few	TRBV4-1	TGCGCCAGCAGCCAAGATTGGGGACAGGGGCCCCACGAGCAGTACTTC	CASSQDWGQGPHEQYF
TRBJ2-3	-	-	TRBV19	TGTGCCAGTAGTATTACCACAGATACGCAGTATTTT	CASSITTDTQYF
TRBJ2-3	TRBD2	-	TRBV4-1	TGCGCCAGCAGCCAAGATAAAGCGGGAGGGTATTCCCGCCCAGATACGCAGTATTTT	CASSQDKAGGYSRPDTQYF
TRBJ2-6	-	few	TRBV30	TGTGCCTGGAGCGGTTGGGAAGGGTCTGGGGCCAACGTCCTGACTTTC	CAWSGWEGSGANVLTF
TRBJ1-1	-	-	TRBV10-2	TGCGCCAGCAGTGGGGACACCTCAAAAGGAACTGAAGCTTTCTTT	CASSGDTSKGTEAFF
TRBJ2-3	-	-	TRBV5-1	TGCGCCAGCAGCGCTGGGTTGGAGGCGCAGTATTTT	CASSAGLEAQYF
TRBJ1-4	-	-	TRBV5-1	TGCGCCAGCAGGAAACTGACAGCAACTAATGAAAAACTGTTTTTT	CASRKLTATNEKLFF
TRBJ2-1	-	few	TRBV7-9	TGTGCCAGCAGCTTATCGGTATACAATGAGCAGTTCTTC	CASSLSVYNEQFF
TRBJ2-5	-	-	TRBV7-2	TGTGCCAGCAGCTTAAACTTTCAAGAGACCCAGTACTTC	CASSLNFQETQYF
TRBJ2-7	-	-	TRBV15	TGTGCCACCAGCAGGAGACGGGGGGCAAGCTCCTACGAGCAGTACTTC	CATSRRRGASSYEQYF
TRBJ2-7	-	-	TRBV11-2	TGTGCCAGCAGCTTCGTCGCGGTGTCCTACGAGCAGTACTTC	CASSFVAVSYEQYF
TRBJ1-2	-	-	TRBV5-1	TGCGCCAGCAGCCTGGACAGATATGGCTACACCTTC	CASSLDRYGYTF
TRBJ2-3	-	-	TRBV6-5	TGTGCCAGCAGTACCCGTGATACGCAGTATTTT	CASSTRDTQYF
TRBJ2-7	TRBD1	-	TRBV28	TGTGCCAGCAGTTTAGAGCTCCGGGACAGGGGGATCAACGAGCAGTACTTC	CASSLELRDRGINEQYF
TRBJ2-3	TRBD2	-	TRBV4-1	TGCGCCAGCAGCCTGGGACTAGCGGGAGGGCCTCTGCCAGATACGCAGTATTTT	CASSLGLAGGPLPDTQYF
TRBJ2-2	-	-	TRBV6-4	TGTGCCAGCAGTGACTCGGGGGGCGCGAACACCGGGGAGCTGTTTTTT	CASSDSGGANTGELFF
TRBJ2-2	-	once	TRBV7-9	TGTGCCAGCAGCTTAGGGGGTGACGGGGAGCTGTTTTTT	CASSLGGDGELFF
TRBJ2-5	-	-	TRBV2	TGTGCCAGCAGTAGCAACCCAGAGACCCAGTACTTC	CASSSNPETQYF
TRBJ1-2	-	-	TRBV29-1	TGCAGCGCCACAACAGGGAGCTATGGCTACACCTTC	CSATTGSYGYTF
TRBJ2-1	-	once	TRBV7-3	TGTGCCAGCGGCGTCGGCTTCGGGGATGAGCAGTTCTTC	CASGVGFGDEQFF
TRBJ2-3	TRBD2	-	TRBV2	TGTGCCAGCAGTGGAACTAGCGGAGGCACAGATACGCAGTATTTT	CASSGTSGGTDTQYF
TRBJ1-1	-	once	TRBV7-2	TGTGCCAGCAGCTCCTCCGGGAGAAACACTGAAGCTTTCTTT	CASSSSGRNTEAFF
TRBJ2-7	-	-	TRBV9	TGTGCCAGCAGCGTAGATTCAGGGTTTGGCGAGCAGTACTTC	CASSVDSGFGEQYF
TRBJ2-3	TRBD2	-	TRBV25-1	TGTGCCAGCAGTGAAGGTACTAGCGGGAGTCGTACAGATACGCAGTATTTT	CASSEGTSGSRTDTQYF
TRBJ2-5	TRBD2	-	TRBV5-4	TGTGCCAGCAGCGCGAGGACTAGCGGGGGAGAGACCCAGTACTTC	CASSARTSGGETQYF
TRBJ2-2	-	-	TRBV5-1	TGCGCCAGCAGCCCCCGGGACCCGGGGACCGGGGAGCTGTTTTTT	CASSPRDPGTGELFF
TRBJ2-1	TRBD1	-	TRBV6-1	TGTGCCAGCTTGCCGACAGGGGAGCGCGAGCAGTTCTTC	CASLPTGEREQFF
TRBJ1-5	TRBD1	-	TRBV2	TGTGCCAGCAGTGTTCGGGCCCTGGGACAGGGTCGTAGCAATCAGCCCCAGCATTTT	CASSVRALGQGRSNQPQHF
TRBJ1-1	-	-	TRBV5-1	TGCGCCAGCAGCTGGGGGTCCCACACTGAAGCTTTCTTT	CASSWGSHTEAFF
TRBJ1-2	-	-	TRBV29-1	TGCAGCGTTGAGTCAGGGGTCGCTTATGGCTACACCTTC	CSVESGVAYGYTF
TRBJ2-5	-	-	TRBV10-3	TGTGCCGCACGGCGCGGGGAGCAAGAGACCCAGTACTTC	CAARRGEQETQYF
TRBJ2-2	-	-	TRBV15	TGTGCCACCGGGCCACAAAACACCGGGGAGCTGTTTTTT	CATGPQNTGELFF
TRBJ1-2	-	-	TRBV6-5	TGTGCCAGCAGTTACGGACGGACCAGCTACACCTTC	CASSYGRTSYTF
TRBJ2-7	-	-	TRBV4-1	TGCGCCAGCAGCCAAGACCTCCGGGGCCCTACCTACGAGCAGTACTTC	CASSQDLRGPTYEQYF
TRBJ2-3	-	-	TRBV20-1	TGCAGTGCCACCGATGATACGCAGTATTTT	CSATDDTQYF
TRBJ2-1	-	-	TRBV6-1	TGTGCCAGCAGTGAAACTGAGCAGTTCTTC	CASSETEQFF
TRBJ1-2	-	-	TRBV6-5	TGTGCCAGCAGTTACTCGAGAGGGGATGGGGGCTACACCTTC	CASSYSRGDGGYTF
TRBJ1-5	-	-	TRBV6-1	TGTGCCAGCAGTTGGGGAGGGCAAATCAATCAGCCCCAGCATTTT	CASSWGGQINQPQHF